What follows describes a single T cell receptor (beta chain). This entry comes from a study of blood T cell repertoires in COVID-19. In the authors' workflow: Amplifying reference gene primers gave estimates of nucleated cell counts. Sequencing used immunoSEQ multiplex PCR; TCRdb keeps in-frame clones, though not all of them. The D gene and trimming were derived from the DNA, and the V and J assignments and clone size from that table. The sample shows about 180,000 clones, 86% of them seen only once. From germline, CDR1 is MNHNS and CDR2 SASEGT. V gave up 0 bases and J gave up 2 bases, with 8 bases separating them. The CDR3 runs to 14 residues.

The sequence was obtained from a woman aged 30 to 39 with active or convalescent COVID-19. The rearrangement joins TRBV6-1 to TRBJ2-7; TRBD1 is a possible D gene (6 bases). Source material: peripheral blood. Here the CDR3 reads CASSEAPGAYEQYF. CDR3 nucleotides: TGTGCCAGCAGTGAAGCCCCAGGGGCCTACGAGCAGTACTTC.